The 25 T cell receptor beta chains below come from one sample, sequenced in a study of T cells in Graves' hyperthyroidism and ophthalmopathy. Using RNA transcripts as the source, TCR beta CDR3 regions were amplified. Carried out on the TCR CDR3, a first-round RT-PCR used the HTBI primer set. TCRdb re-called the multiplex PCR reads with MiXCR, one entry per CDR3 protein. The sample contains around 690,000 distinct CDR3 sequences, 17% of which appear only once. The sequencing sample was made of blood. The receptors originated from a man in his fifties with Graves' hyperthyroidism.

This clonotype was counted at least ten times. This rearrangement joins TRBV2 to TRBJ1-3; unclear D gene. Trimming removed 6 bases from V and 0 bases from J, with 12 bases in between. The CDR3 totals 15 residues. Germline CDR1 and CDR2: SNHLY and FYNNEI. CDR3 nucleotide sequence: TGTGCCAGCAGGGAGAGTGAACACTCTGGAAACACCATATATTTT. As protein: CASRESEHSGNTIYF.

This clonotype was counted many times. V is TRBV27 and J is TRBJ1-1; a weak D match, TRBD1 (6 bases). The CDR3 loop spans 15 amino acids. Per the germline V gene, CDR1 is MNHEY and CDR2 is SMNVEV (reference sequence). V was cut by 5 bases and J by 2 bases, with 15 bases left in between. In nucleotides, the CDR3 is TGTGCCAGCAGTCCACACGGACAGTCAAACACTGAAGCTTTCTTT. This encodes CASSPHGQSNTEAFF.

This clonotype was picked up a small number of times. V usage is TRBV28 and J usage is TRBJ2-3; D possibly corresponds to TRBD2 (6 bases). The CDR3 consists of 14 residues. Trimming cost V 3 bases and J 7 bases, with 14 bases left between them. Germline V lookup: CDR1 MDHEN, CDR2 SYDVKM. The CDR3 protein is CASSFFRELYTQYF. DNA of the CDR3: TGTGCCAGCAGTTTTTTTCGGGAGTTATATACGCAGTATTTT.

The chain employs TRBV20-1 and TRBJ2-2; 10 nucleotides match TRBD2. CDR1 DFQATT and CDR2 SNEGSKA come from the germline V gene (reference sequence). J gave up 1 base and V 5 bases, and 7 bases lay outside the gene matches. This CDR3 region has 16 residues. Here the CDR3 reads CSAAVLAGENTGELFF. CDR3 bases: TGCAGTGCTGCCGTTCTAGCGGGAGAGAACACCGGGGAGCTGTTTTTT.

This clonotype was counted ten times or more. This chain links TRBV28 with TRBJ1-6; D gene unclear. V lost 7 bases and J 5 bases, leaving 9 bases between the germline ends. The CDR3 length is 13 residues. Germline assignment: CDR1 MDHEN and CDR2 SYDVKM. This chain's CDR3 is CASISADNSPLHF. The CDR3 coding sequence is TGTGCCAGCATCTCGGCAGATAATTCACCCCTCCACTTT.

V and J are TRBV5-4 and TRBJ2-4, with TRBD1 as a possible D gene (6 bases). Germline CDR1 is SGHNT and CDR2 is YYREEE (reference sequence). CDR3 size: 17 residues. Trimming cost V 0 bases and J 1 base, with 14 bases left between them. The CDR3 DNA is TGTGCCAGCAGCTTGGTTGGTCAGGGGCGGGCCAAAAACATTCAGTACTTC. Amino acid sequence: CASSLVGQGRAKNIQYF.

The table lists this clonotype with a few counts. The CDR3 bases are TGTGCCAGCAGCTCGACAGACTTCAATTATAATTCACCCCTCCACTTT. Translated, it gives CASSSTDFNYNSPLHF. The J gene is TRBJ1-6, the V gene TRBV7-9; D is perhaps TRBD1 (5 bases). V was cut by 4 bases and J by 4 bases, with 14 bases left in between. Germline V gives CDR1 SEHNR, CDR2 FQNEAQ (reference sequence). CDR3 length equals 16 residues.

This clonotype was picked up a small number of times. The chain recombines TRBV20-1 with TRBJ2-1; the D gene could be TRBD1 or TRBD2 (7 bases each). Germline V gene data show CDR1 as DFQATT and CDR2 as SNEGSKA (reference sequence). The CDR3 totals 21 residues. Trimming removed 1 base from V and 0 bases from J, with 28 bases in between. The CDR3 DNA reads TGCAGTGCTAGAGGCGAGGCAACCGGGACTAAGAGGGGGCCCTCCTACAATGAGCAGTTCTTC. This sequence encodes CSARGEATGTKRGPSYNEQFF.

Worth noting for this clonotype: A much larger clone lies one base from this, so it may be a read error. CDR3 bases: TGTGCCGGCAGCCTAATCCTAGGGCTAGCGGGTGAGCAGTACTTC. Translated, it gives CAGSLILGLAGEQYF. J is TRBJ2-1 and V is TRBV11-2; 8 positions agree with TRBD2. The DNA end lines up better with TRBJ2-7; the J call may be wrong. Germline V gene lookup returns CDR1 SGHAT and CDR2 FQNNGV. CDR3 length: 15 residues.

There are many counts of this clonotype. The chain carries TRBV7-9 and TRBJ1-2; D call uncertain. This CDR3 is built from 12 residues. V lost 5 bases, J lost 8 bases, and 12 bases lay in between. CDR1 and CDR2 from the germline V gene are SEHNR and FQNEAQ (reference sequence). CDR3 sequence: CASSIDNHGYTF. The CDR3 DNA is TGTGCCAGCAGCATAGACAATCACGGCTACACCTTC.

This clonotype appeared many times. The chain joins TRBV10-2 to TRBJ2-5; 7 bases agree with TRBD1. This CDR3 is built from 16 residues. V gave up 2 bases and J gave up 1 base; unmatched junction bases: 7. Looked up from germline, CDR1 is WSHSY and CDR2 is SAAADI. CDR3 loop: CASSEILRDSQETQYF. The CDR3 DNA is TGCGCCAGCAGTGAGATTCTACGGGACAGCCAAGAGACCCAGTACTTC.

This clonotype was detected many times. The chain has TRBV27 and TRBJ2-5, with TRBD1 as a possible D gene (5 bases). V lost 6 bases and J 2 bases, leaving 10 bases between the germline ends. CDR1 and CDR2 (germline): MNHEY, SMNVEV (reference sequence). This CDR3 region has 13 residues. CDR3 DNA: TGTGCCAGCAGCTGGACATATCAAGAGACCCAGTACTTC. Translation: CASSWTYQETQYF.

This clonotype was seen many times. This sequence joins TRBV28 and TRBJ1-2, with 9 bases matching TRBD1. Germline V gene data show CDR1 as MDHEN and CDR2 as SYDVKM. V was pared by 6 bases and J by 5 bases, with 4 bases of the junction left unmatched. CDR3 length: 13 amino acids. The CDR3 reads CASSRQGGYGYTF. CDR3 bases: TGTGCCAGCAGCCGACAGGGGGGGTATGGCTACACCTTC.

This clonotype was detected a few times. The chain uses TRBV14 and TRBJ2-3, with a possible D match to TRBD2 (6 bases). Trimming took off 3 bases at V and 1 base at J, with 14 bases between the two ends. The CDR3 spans 16 residues. The V gene's germline CDR1 is SGHDN and CDR2 FVKESK. In DNA, the CDR3 is TGTGCCAGCAGCCATTTCGGGGGAGTAGGCACAGATACGCAGTATTTT. This translates into CASSHFGGVGTDTQYF. Combining the CDR3 with reference TRBV14 and TRBJ2-3 gives the whole variable domain EAGVTQFPSHSVIEKGQTVTLRCDPISGHDNLYWYRRVMGKEIKFLLHFVKESKQDESGMPNNRFLAERTGGTYSTLKVQPAELEDSGVYFCASSHFGGVGTDTQYFGPGTRLTVL.

The sample holds a few counts of this clonotype. The chain carries TRBV6-2 or TRBV6-3 and TRBJ1-6; TRBD1 aligns across 7 bases. J gave up 4 bases and V 5 bases, and 5 bases lay outside the gene matches. CDR1 and CDR2 from the germline V gene are MNHEY and SVGEGT. The CDR3 runs to 15 residues. The CDR3, as DNA: TGTGCCAGCAGTGACCACAGGGGTTATAATTCACCCCTCCACTTT. Amino acid sequence: CASSDHRGYNSPLHF.

The chain links TRBV7-2 to TRBJ2-7, with a tentative D call TRBD1 (5 bases). With 7 bases removed from V and 2 bases from J, the gap between germline ends came to 18 bases. This CDR3 contains 15 residues. Germline V CDR1 and CDR2: SGHTA, FQGNSA. CDR3 amino acids: CASTAYRLGAYEQYF. CDR3 sequence (DNA): TGTGCCAGCACCGCCTATCGTTTAGGGGCCTACGAGCAGTACTTC.

This clonotype was seen ten or more times. The V and J genes are TRBV7-2 and TRBJ2-3; the match to TRBD2 covers 12 bases. The CDR3 totals 17 residues. The V gene's germline CDR1 is SGHTA and CDR2 FQGNSA. V dropped 1 base and J dropped 0; count of bases not matched to a gene: 2. CDR3 nucleotide sequence: TGTGCCAGCAGCTTAGTTGGGACTAGCGGGAGCACAGATACGCAGTATTTT. Translated, it gives CASSLVGTSGSTDTQYF.

This clonotype was recorded once. This chain uses TRBV25-1 with TRBJ2-1; D is uncertain. The CDR3 runs to 12 residues. Deletions cut 0 bases from V and 10 bases from J, with 7 bases between. The germline V gene encodes CDR1 MGHDK and CDR2 SYGVNS. CDR3 residues: CASSEYYPEQFF. DNA for the CDR3: TGTGCCAGCAGTGAATATTACCCGGAGCAGTTCTTC.

This clonotype was picked up many times. The chain has TRBV24-1 and TRBJ2-2; D call uncertain. The CDR3 has 15 amino acids. CDR1 and CDR2 from the germline V gene are KGHDR and SFDVKD. The ends were cut back, 7 bases at V and 0 bases at J, with 11 bases in the middle. This CDR3 reads CATSGNIPNTGELFF. The CDR3 DNA sequence: TGTGCCACCAGCGGTAACATACCGAACACCGGGGAGCTGTTTTTT.

The rearrangement links TRBV6-1 to TRBJ2-7, with 7 positions matching TRBD2. After removal of 8 bases from V and 0 bases from J, the junction contained 7 bases not matched to a gene. Germline CDR1 and CDR2: MNHNS and SASEGT. This CDR3 contains 14 residues. CDR3 in DNA: TGTGCCAGCGATATGGGGGGGATCTCCTACGAGCAGTACTTC. Encoded protein: CASDMGGISYEQYF.

The table lists this clonotype with many counts. This chain uses TRBV11-2 with TRBJ2-7; unclear D gene. With 2 bases removed from V and 4 bases from J, the gap between germline ends came to 12 bases. Germline CDR1 reads SGHAT; CDR2 reads FQNNGV. The CDR3 runs 14 residues. The CDR3 region has the DNA TGTGCCAGCAGCTTATCCTTTAAGGGATACGAGCAGTACTTC. Translation gives CASSLSFKGYEQYF.

This clonotype appeared many times. The chain recombines TRBV6-1 with TRBJ2-2; D is perhaps TRBD2 (5 bases). The CDR3 loop spans 16 amino acids. The germline V gene encodes CDR1 MNHNS and CDR2 SASEGT. The V gene lost 5 bases and the J gene lost 0 bases, with 13 bases spanning the gap. The CDR3 DNA reads as TGTGCCAGCAGTTTGTATTGGGAGTCGAACACCGGGGAGCTGTTTTTT. Protein: CASSLYWESNTGELFF.

This clonotype was seen ten or more times. V gene TRBV28 combines with J gene TRBJ2-7; maybe TRBD2 (6 bases). Germline CDR1 is MDHEN and CDR2 is SYDVKM. This CDR3 region has 15 residues. Trimming took off 4 bases at V and 5 bases at J, with 18 bases between the two ends. CDR3 coding DNA: TGTGCCAGCAGTTCGCCATCCCGTAGCGGTGACGAGCAGTACTTC. The encoded protein is CASSSPSRSGDEQYF.

This clonotype was recorded a few times. This chain links TRBV6-6 with TRBJ1-2; TRBD1 is a possible D gene (5 bases). Germline V gene data show CDR1 as MNHNY and CDR2 as SVGAGI (reference sequence). CDR3 length equals 16 residues. V gave up 2 bases and J gave up 2 bases, with 15 bases separating them. The CDR3 loop is CASSYEVTERNYGYTF. The CDR3 nucleotides are TGTGCCAGCAGTTACGAAGTGACAGAGCGGAACTATGGCTACACCTTC.

This clonotype was seen at least ten times. This chain uses TRBV7-2 with TRBJ2-3; 11 bases are a match to TRBD2. Losses at the gene ends were 7 bases for V and 6 bases for J; bases not matched to a gene: 3. From germline, CDR1 is SGHTA and CDR2 FQGNSA. CDR3 size: 13 residues. The CDR3 DNA is TGTGCCAGCAACCTAGCGGGAGGTGATACGCAGTATTTT. Translating gives CASNLAGGDTQYF.